The 14 T cell receptor beta chains below all came from one sample that was sequenced in a study of blood T cell repertoires in COVID-19. The data were produced by immunoSEQ multiplex PCR, yet TCRdb's version contains in-frame clones alone and is incomplete. The sample yields tens of thousands of clones, 84% seen once. The sequenced sample consisted of peripheral blood. The receptors were sampled from a man in his sixties or seventies with active COVID-19.

The J gene is TRBJ2-2, the V gene TRBV2, with TRBD1 matching over 10 bases. This CDR3 contains 15 residues. V gave up 4 bases and J gave up 3 bases; unmatched junction bases: 2. Germline V gene data show CDR1 as SNHLY and CDR2 as FYNNEI. This CDR3 is CASSVGQGDTGELFF. CDR3 nucleotide sequence: TGTGCCAGCAGTGTCGGACAGGGGGACACCGGGGAGCTGTTTTTT.

The CDR3 here is CASSPSGGSGNQPQHF. The CDR3 DNA sequence: TGTGCCAGCAGCCCGTCGGGAGGATCGGGCAATCAGCCCCAGCATTTT. The chain has TRBV2 and TRBJ1-5; D ambiguous. CDR3 size: 16 residues. The germline gives CDR1 SNHLY, CDR2 FYNNEI. Trimming removed 6 bases from V and 2 bases from J, with 17 bases in between.

This clone was observed a single time. This chain uses TRBV24-1 with TRBJ2-1; 9 bases agree with TRBD1. The length of the CDR3 is 17 residues. The V segment lost 3 bases and the J segment 7 bases; nucleotides outside the gene matches: 12. Germline values: CDR1 KGHDR, CDR2 SFDVKD. CDR3 coding DNA: TGTGCCACCAGTGATCGAGGGACAGGGAAGGATGGGAATGAGCAGTTCTTC. Its protein product is CATSDRGTGKDGNEQFF.

The V call is TRBV20-1, the J call TRBJ2-5; TRBD2 matches at 10 bases. Germline loops: CDR1 DFQATT, CDR2 SNEGSKA (reference sequence). CDR3 length equals 15 residues. V shed 3 bases and J 5 bases; nucleotides not matched to a gene: 9. CDR3 loop: CSASFLAGVSETQYF. CDR3 nucleotide sequence: TGCAGTGCTAGTTTTCTAGCGGGGGTTTCTGAGACCCAGTACTTC.

This sequence joins TRBV19 and TRBJ1-1; D remains ambiguous. Trimming took off 5 bases at V and 5 bases at J, with 15 bases between the two ends. This CDR3 region has 14 residues. Germline-derived CDR1 and CDR2 are LNHDA and SQIVND (reference sequence). The CDR3 nucleotides are TGTGCCAGTAGTGTCCCCACAGCAAAAACTGAAGCTTTCTTT. It is translated as CASSVPTAKTEAFF.

The chain recombines TRBV19 with TRBJ1-5, with TRBD1 as a possible D gene (5 bases). In germline, CDR1 is LNHDA, CDR2 SQIVND (reference sequence). V lost 7 bases and J lost 0, with 16 bases in between. The CDR3 is 16 amino acids. This CDR3 reads CASTKGYGYSNQPQHF. In DNA form, the CDR3 reads TGTGCCAGTACCAAGGGGTACGGTTATAGCAATCAGCCCCAGCATTTT. Full variable domain (missing parts from reference TRBV19 and TRBJ1-5): DGGITQSPKYLFRKEGQNVTLSCEQNLNHDAMYWYRQDPGQGLRLIYYSQIVNDFQKGDIAEGYSVSREKKESFPLTVTSAQKNPTAFYLCASTKGYGYSNQPQHFGDGTRLSIL.

The rearrangement uses TRBV24-1 and TRBJ1-2, with D possibly TRBD1 on 6 matching bases. Trimming removed 3 bases from V and 6 bases from J, with 16 bases in between. Germline V gene data show CDR1 as KGHDR and CDR2 as SFDVKD. The CDR3 covers 15 residues. This CDR3 reads CATSDPSGGRDGYTF. CDR3 coding DNA: TGTGCCACCAGTGATCCTTCCGGGGGGCGCGATGGCTACACCTTC.

This chain links TRBV5-5 with TRBJ2-3, with 7 bases aligning to TRBD2. Germline CDR1 is SGHKS and CDR2 is YYEKEE (reference sequence). With 2 bases clipped from V and 4 bases from J, the junction kept 4 bases outside the gene matches. The CDR3 has 14 residues. Here the CDR3 reads CASSFEGGADTQYF. CDR3 nucleotides: TGTGCCAGCAGCTTCGAGGGAGGGGCAGATACGCAGTATTTT.

This clone was recorded a few times. The chain combines TRBV5-1 with TRBJ1-6, with D perhaps TRBD1 (5 bases). The CDR3 has 16 amino acids. The V end lost 4 bases, the J end lost 7 bases, and 18 bases lay between the germline ends. Germline assignment: CDR1 SGHRS and CDR2 YFSETQ. Here the CDR3 reads CASSGGLSFGNSPLHF. CDR3 bases: TGCGCCAGCAGCGGGGGACTGTCCTTTGGGAATTCACCCCTCCACTTT.

This rearrangement joins TRBV28 to TRBJ1-3, with D maybe TRBD1 (6 bases). The CDR3 is made up of 16 amino acids. The germline V gene has CDR1 MDHEN and CDR2 SYDVKM. The V and J ends lost 4 bases and 3 bases respectively, with 16 bases between them. The CDR3 coding sequence is TGTGCCAGCAGTTCCCCCGCAGGGGTGGGTGGAAACACCATATATTTT. This encodes CASSSPAGVGGNTIYF.

The chain joins TRBV2 to TRBJ1-4; 9 bases line up with TRBD1. The CDR3 is 16 residues long. J lost 0 bases, V lost 6 bases, and 5 bases had no gene match. Germline values: CDR1 SNHLY, CDR2 FYNNEI. The CDR3 DNA follows: TGTGCCAGCAGGCCGGACAGGGGAACAACTAATGAAAAACTGTTTTTT. It codes for CASRPDRGTTNEKLFF.

The genes are TRBV20-1 and TRBJ2-1, with 7 bases aligning to TRBD2. Germline-derived CDR1 and CDR2 are DFQATT and SNEGSKA (reference sequence). The V gene end was trimmed by 3 bases and the J gene end by 0 bases; junction bases not matched to a gene: 11. The CDR3 totals 17 residues. The chain's CDR3 is CSASPGLVLISYNEQFF. DNA for the CDR3: TGCAGTGCTAGTCCAGGACTAGTCCTGATCTCCTACAATGAGCAGTTCTTC.

The chain carries TRBV5-1 and TRBJ2-1; D is possibly TRBD2 (5 bases). The CDR3 loop spans 14 amino acids. V was trimmed by 0 bases and J by 6 bases, leaving 10 bases between them. Germline CDR1 SGHRS, CDR2 YFSETQ. CDR3 coding DNA: TGCGCCAGCAGCTTGGCTAAGGGAGCCAATGAGCAGTTCTTC. It is translated as CASSLAKGANEQFF.

The chain recombines TRBV7-2 with TRBJ2-3; TRBD2 matches at 10 bases. Trimming took 2 bases from V and 1 from J; bases not matched to a gene: 6. CDR3 length: 17 amino acids. Germline V gene sequence: CDR1 SGHTA, CDR2 FQGNSA. For the CDR3, the DNA is TGTGCCAGCAGCTTAAGGAAGCGGGGGGGCGGCACAGATACGCAGTATTTT. Translating gives CASSLRKRGGGTDTQYF.